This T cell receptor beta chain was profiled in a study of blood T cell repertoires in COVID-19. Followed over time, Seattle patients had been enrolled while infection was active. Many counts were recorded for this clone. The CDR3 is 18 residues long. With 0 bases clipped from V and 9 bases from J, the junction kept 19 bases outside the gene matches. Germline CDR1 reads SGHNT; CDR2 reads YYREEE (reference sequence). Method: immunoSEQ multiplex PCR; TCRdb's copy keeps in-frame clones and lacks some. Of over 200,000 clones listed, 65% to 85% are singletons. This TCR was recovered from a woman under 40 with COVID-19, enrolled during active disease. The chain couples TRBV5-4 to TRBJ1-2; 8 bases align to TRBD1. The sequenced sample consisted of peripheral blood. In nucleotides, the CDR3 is TGTGCCAGCAGCTTGGCGGGGCAGGGGGCGCAAAGGGGTTTGAGCTACACCTTC. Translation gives CASSLAGQGAQRGLSYTF.